Detailed here is one T cell receptor beta chain. Under the authors' procedure: Using reference gene primer amplification, nucleated cell counts were estimated. Sequencing was performed with immunoSEQ multiplex PCR; in TCRdb, only in-frame clones are kept and a portion is missing. The D gene and trimming were derived from the DNA, and the V and J assignments and clone size from that table. The top ten hold around 1.4% of the sample, which has about 250,000 clones, 88% seen once. This sample is drawn from a study of blood T cell repertoires in COVID-19. Germline assignment: CDR1 KGHSH and CDR2 LQKENI. V was pared by 1 base and J by 0 bases, with 19 bases between. The CDR3 loop spans 18 amino acids.

The sequence was obtained from an elderly man with acute or convalescent COVID-19. Sequencing was performed on peripheral blood. The V and J genes are TRBV18 and TRBJ2-7, with D possibly matching TRBD2 (5 bases). CDR3 nucleotide sequence: TGTGCCAGCTCACCACTCAGGTCGGGTACGGGGTTCTCCTACGAGCAGTACTTC. It translates to CASSPLRSGTGFSYEQYF.